Sequencing of this T cell receptor beta chain was carried out in a study of early T cells in non-severe SARS-CoV-2 infection. Study at large: Unsorted whole blood bulk RNA was sequenced, with unpaired chains.

Each CDR3 protein gets one entry after TCRdb re-called the 5' RACE reads with MiXCR. The table lists some 52,000 distinct CDR3 sequences, roughly 8% of them singletons. V lost 0 bases, J lost 4 bases, and 4 bases stayed unmatched. The CDR3 loop spans 17 amino acids. Germline V gene data show CDR1 as MNHEY and CDR2 as SVGAGI. This clonotype was found many times. This TCR derives from an adult who was a healthcare worker with PCR-confirmed SARS-CoV-2 infection or an uninfected control (not recorded which). The sequencing input was whole blood. The rearrangement uses TRBV6-5 and TRBJ2-1; TRBD2 matches 12 bases. The CDR3 is CASSYSPSGGVYNEQFF. Here the CDR3 DNA reads TGTGCCAGCAGTTACTCTCCTAGCGGGGGGGTTTACAATGAGCAGTTCTTC.